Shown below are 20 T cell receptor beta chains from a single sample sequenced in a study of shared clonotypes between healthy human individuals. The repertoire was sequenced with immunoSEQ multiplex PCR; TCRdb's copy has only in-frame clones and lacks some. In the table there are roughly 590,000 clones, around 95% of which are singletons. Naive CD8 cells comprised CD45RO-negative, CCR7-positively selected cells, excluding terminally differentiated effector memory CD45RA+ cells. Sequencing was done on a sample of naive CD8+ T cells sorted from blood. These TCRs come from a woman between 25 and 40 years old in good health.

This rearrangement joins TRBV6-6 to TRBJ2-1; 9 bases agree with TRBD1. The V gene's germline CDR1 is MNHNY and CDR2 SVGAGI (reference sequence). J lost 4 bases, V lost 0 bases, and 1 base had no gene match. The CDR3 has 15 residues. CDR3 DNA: TGTGCCAGCAGTTACTCCGGGACAGGGTACAATGAGCAGTTCTTC. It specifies CASSYSGTGYNEQFF.

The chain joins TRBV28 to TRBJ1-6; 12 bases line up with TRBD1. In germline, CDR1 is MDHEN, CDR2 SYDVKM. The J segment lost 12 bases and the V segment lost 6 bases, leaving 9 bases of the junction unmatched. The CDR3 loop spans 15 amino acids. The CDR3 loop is CASSMRDRGLGPLHF. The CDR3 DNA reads TGTGCCAGCAGCATGCGGGACAGGGGGCTTGGACCCCTCCACTTT.

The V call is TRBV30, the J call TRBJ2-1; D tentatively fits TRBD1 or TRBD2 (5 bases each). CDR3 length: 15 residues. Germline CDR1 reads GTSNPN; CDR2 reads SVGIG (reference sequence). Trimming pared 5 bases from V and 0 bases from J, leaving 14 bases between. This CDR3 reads CAWSTGTVSYNEQFF. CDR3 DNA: TGTGCCTGGTCCACCGGGACGGTCTCCTACAATGAGCAGTTCTTC. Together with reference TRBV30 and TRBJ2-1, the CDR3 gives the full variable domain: SQTIHQWPATLVQPVGSPLSLECTVEGTSNPNLYWYRQAAGRGLQLLFYSVGIGQISSEVPQNLSASRPQDRQFILSSKKLLLSDSGFYLCAWSTGTVSYNEQFFGPGTRLTVL.

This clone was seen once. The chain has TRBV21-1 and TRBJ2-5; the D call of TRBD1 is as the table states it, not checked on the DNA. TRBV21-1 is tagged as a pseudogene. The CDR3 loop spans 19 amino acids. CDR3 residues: CASSKATGQGDQSQETQYF. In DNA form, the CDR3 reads TGTGCCAGCAGCAAAGCGACGGGGCAGGGGGACCAATCCCAAGAGACCCAGTACTTC.

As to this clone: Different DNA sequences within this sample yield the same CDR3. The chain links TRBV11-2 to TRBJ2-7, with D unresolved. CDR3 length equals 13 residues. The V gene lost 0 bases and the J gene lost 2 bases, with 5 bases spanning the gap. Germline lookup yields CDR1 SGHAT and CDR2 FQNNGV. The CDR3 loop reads CASSLDPTYEQYF. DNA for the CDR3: TGTGCCAGCAGCTTAGACCCCACCTACGAGCAGTACTTC.

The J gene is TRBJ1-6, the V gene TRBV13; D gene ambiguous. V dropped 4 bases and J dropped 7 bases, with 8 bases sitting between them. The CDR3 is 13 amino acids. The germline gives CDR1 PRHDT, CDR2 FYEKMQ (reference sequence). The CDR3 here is CASSWGVNSPLHF. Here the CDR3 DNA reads TGTGCCAGCAGCTGGGGAGTAAATTCACCCCTCCACTTT. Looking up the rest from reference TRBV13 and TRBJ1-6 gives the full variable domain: AAGVIQSPRHLIKEKRETATLKCYPIPRHDTVYWYQQGPGQDPQFLISFYEKMQSDKGSIPDRFSAQQFSDYHSELNMSSLELGDSALYFCASSWGVNSPLHFGNGTRLTVT.

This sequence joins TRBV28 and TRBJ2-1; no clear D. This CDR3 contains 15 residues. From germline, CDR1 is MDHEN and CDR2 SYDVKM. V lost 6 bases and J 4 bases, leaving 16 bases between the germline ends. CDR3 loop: CASSLSSPTYNEQFF. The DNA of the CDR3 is TGTGCCAGCAGCCTATCTAGTCCTACTTACAATGAGCAGTTCTTC.

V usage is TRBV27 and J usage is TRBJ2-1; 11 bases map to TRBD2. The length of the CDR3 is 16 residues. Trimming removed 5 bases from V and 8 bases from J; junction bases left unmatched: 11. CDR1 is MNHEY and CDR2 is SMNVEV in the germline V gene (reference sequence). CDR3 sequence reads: CASSPTLAGGLYEQFF. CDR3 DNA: TGTGCCAGCAGTCCTACCTTAGCGGGAGGGCTTTATGAGCAGTTCTTC.

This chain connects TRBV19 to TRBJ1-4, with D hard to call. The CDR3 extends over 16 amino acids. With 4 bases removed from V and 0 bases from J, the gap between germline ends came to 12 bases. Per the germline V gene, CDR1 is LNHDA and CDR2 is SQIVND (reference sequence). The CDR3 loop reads CASSKRMGATNEKLFF. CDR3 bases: TGTGCCAGTAGTAAAAGGATGGGTGCAACTAATGAAAAACTGTTTTTT.

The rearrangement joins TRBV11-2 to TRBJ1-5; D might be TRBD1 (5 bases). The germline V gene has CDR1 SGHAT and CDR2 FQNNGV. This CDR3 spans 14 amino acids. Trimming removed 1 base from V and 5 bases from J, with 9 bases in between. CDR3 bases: TGTGCCAGCAGCTTAGGTCCGGGGCATCAGCCCCAGCATTTT. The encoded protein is CASSLGPGHQPQHF.

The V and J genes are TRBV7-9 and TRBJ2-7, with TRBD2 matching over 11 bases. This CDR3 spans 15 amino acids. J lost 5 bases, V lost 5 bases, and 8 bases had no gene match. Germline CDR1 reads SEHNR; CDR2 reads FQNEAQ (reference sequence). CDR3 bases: TGTGCCAGCAGCCAGACACTAGCGGGAGTTGACGAGCAGTACTTC. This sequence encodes CASSQTLAGVDEQYF.

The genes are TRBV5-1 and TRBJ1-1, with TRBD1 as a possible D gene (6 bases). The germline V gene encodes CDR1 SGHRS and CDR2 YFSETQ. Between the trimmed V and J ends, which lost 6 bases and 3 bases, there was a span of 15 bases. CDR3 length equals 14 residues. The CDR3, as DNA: TGCGCCAGCAACTCCAGGGGAGGGGACACTGAAGCTTTCTTT. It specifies CASNSRGGDTEAFF.

CDR3: CASSPEGARGNTEAFF. The CDR3 DNA sequence: TGTGCCAGCAGCCCAGAGGGAGCTCGAGGGAACACTGAAGCTTTCTTT. The rearrangement links TRBV9 to TRBJ1-1; D uncertain. The CDR3 is made up of 16 amino acids. In germline, CDR1 is SGDLS, CDR2 YYNGEE. Trimming cost V 4 bases and J 1 base, with 17 bases left between them.

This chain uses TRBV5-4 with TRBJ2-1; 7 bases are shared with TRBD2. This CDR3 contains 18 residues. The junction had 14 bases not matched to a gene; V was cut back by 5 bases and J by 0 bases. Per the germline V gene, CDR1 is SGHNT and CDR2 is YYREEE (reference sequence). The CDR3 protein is CASSINLAGPSSYNEQFF. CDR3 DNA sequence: TGTGCCAGCAGTATTAACTTAGCGGGCCCAAGCTCCTACAATGAGCAGTTCTTC.

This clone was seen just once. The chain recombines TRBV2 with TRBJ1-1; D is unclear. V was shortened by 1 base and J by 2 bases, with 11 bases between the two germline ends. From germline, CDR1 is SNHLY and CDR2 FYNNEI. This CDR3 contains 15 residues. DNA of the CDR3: TGTGCCAGCAGTGAAGTGGAAGGAGTTAACACTGAAGCTTTCTTT. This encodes CASSEVEGVNTEAFF.

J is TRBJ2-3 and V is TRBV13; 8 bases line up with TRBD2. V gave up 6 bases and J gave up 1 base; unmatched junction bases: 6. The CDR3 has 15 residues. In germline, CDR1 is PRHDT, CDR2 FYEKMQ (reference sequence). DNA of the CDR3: TGTGCCAGCAGATGGACTAGCAGCGGCACAGATACGCAGTATTTT. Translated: CASRWTSSGTDTQYF.

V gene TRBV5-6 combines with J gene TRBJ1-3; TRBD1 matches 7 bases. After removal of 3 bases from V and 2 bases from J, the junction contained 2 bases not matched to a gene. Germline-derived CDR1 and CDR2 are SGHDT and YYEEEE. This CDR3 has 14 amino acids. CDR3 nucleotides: TGTGCCAGCAGCTCGGGGACAGCTGGAAACACCATATATTTT. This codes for CASSSGTAGNTIYF.

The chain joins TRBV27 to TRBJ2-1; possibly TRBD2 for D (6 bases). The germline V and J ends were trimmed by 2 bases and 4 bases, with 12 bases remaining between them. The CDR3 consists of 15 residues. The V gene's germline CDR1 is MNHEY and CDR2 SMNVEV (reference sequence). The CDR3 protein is CASSLNSGPYNEQFF. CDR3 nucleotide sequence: TGTGCCAGCAGTTTAAATAGCGGACCGTACAATGAGCAGTTCTTC.

The CDR3 is CASSEWDSGTQETQYF. The CDR3 DNA is TGTGCCAGCAGTGAATGGGATAGCGGGACTCAAGAGACCCAGTACTTC. J is TRBJ2-5 and V is TRBV25-1; 8 bases map to TRBD2. The junction had 6 bases not matched to a gene; V was cut back by 1 base and J by 2 bases. The germline V gene has CDR1 MGHDK and CDR2 SYGVNS. The CDR3 has 16 residues. Supplemented by reference TRBV25-1 and TRBJ2-5, the full variable domain reads EADIYQTPRYLVIGTGKKITLECSQTMGHDKMYWYQQDPGMELHLIHYSYGVNSTEKGDLSSESTVSRIRTEHFPLTLESARPSHTSQYLCASSEWDSGTQETQYFGPGTRLLVL.

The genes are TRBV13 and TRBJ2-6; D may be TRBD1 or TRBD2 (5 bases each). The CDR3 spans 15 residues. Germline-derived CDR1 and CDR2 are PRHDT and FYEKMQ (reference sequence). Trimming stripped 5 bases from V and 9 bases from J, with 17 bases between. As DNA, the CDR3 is TGTGCCAGCAGCCCGGGGACCGCTTCGTACAACGTCCTGACTTTC. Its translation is CASSPGTASYNVLTF.